A selection of T cell receptor beta chains follows, all from one sample in a study of T cell repertoires in cytomegalovirus infection. These receptors have no identified antigens. TCRdb re-analysed the reads in MiXCR, keeping a single row per CDR3 protein. This table has 310,000 or so distinct CDR3 sequences, around 25% appearing once. Sequences were derived from cultured PBMCs, sampled from culture after CMV antigen stimulation. The receptors here all came from a human donor in good health (CMV status not recorded). Some clones in this sample may be carry-over from other donors' samples. Both conserved end residues are part of each CDR3. Fields, in order: V gene, clone size, J gene, CDR3 protein. Size values are once, few and many counts, or a class for expanded clones, and some rows have none.

>TRBV7-9|-|TRBJ2-5
CASSPTRSQETQYF
>TRBV5-4|many|TRBJ2-1
CASSLGRTSGTSYNEQFF
>TRBV4-3|few|TRBJ2-6
CASSQYSGANVLTF
>TRBV7-8|-|TRBJ2-2
CASSPTGLLNTGELFF
>TRBV19|few|TRBJ2-7
CATSRTGGSYEQYF
>TRBV20-1|-|TRBJ2-3
CSARGTGTDTQYF
>TRBV6-2/TRBV6-3|-|TRBJ1-4
CASSLPGPENEKLFF
>TRBV12-3/TRBV12-4|few|TRBJ2-3
CASSRTSGSSDTQYF
>TRBV5-1|-|TRBJ2-1
CASSLAATSGTYNEQFF
>TRBV12-3/TRBV12-4|few|TRBJ2-3
CASTTRRSTDTQYF
>TRBV7-2|many|TRBJ2-5
CASSFSGGLGGLSAQYF
>TRBV7-2|-|TRBJ1-5
CASSLTPLGGGPQHF
>TRBV6-5|-|TRBJ1-5
CASRSGVNQPQHF
>TRBV28|-|TRBJ2-7
CASSLWDKNYEQYF
>TRBV6-8|-|TRBJ2-1
CASSDRTSGQNEQFF
>TRBV12-3/TRBV12-4|-|TRBJ2-5
CASSPRTTPETQYF
>TRBV11-3|few|TRBJ1-1
CASSLIGQDEAFF
>TRBV29-1|-|TRBJ2-1
CSVDEPGNEQFF
>TRBV18|once|TRBJ2-5
CASSENAGGQETQYF
>TRBV6-2/TRBV6-3|-|TRBJ2-3
CASSYPAETGGPDTQYF
>TRBV7-8|few|TRBJ1-3
CASSLRRTISGNTIYF
>TRBV5-1|once|TRBJ1-3
CASSLQQPSSGNTIYF
>TRBV28|few|TRBJ1-5
CASSSGTVNQPQHF
>TRBV6-1|-|TRBJ2-7
CASSEENWGAYEQYF
>TRBV7-9|-|TRBJ1-4
CASSLTSEKLFF
>TRBV28|few|TRBJ1-2
CASSLSHRPYGYTF
>TRBV19|few|TRBJ2-1
CASSVRGGGLGGNEQFF
>TRBV7-2|few|TRBJ1-1
CASSHGWGATANTEAFF
>TRBV4-3|-|TRBJ2-1
CASSRGQSYNEQFF
>TRBV7-8|many|TRBJ1-4
CASSLLSRGGEKLFF
>TRBV7-9|few|TRBJ2-1
CASSLDLAGGEQFF
>TRBV27|-|TRBJ2-5
CASTPAGQETQYF
>TRBV5-1|-|TRBJ2-1
CASSLVGESSYNEQFF
>TRBV15|-|TRBJ2-5
CATSRDRAEVGETQYF
>TRBV20-1|-|TRBJ1-2
CSARDSGAGRYGYTF
>TRBV6-5|-|TRBJ2-4
CASSLDRTRQNIQYF
>TRBV20-1|few|TRBJ1-2
CSGRRGALYGYTF
>TRBV6-1|few|TRBJ1-4
CASSRRDRRNEKLFF
>TRBV7-2|many|TRBJ1-2
CASSLEGSQGSYGYTF
>TRBV11-2|-|TRBJ2-1
CASSLGASANNEQFF
>TRBV4-2|-|TRBJ2-2
CASQRSGTNTGELFF
>TRBV19|few|TRBJ2-1
CASRPSGGYNEQFF
>TRBV19|few|TRBJ1-1
CASSEIDRGYTEAFF
>TRBV7-2|many|TRBJ2-1
CASSLVRSSYNEQFF
>TRBV24-1|-|TRBJ2-1
CATSDLASGSYNEQFF